These 30 T cell receptor beta chains were sequenced from one sample in a study of control samples from healthy donors and cancer patients. TCRdb keeps only in-frame clones here, not all; method: immunoSEQ multiplex PCR. Here the sample spans around 140,000 clones, more than 90% being singletons. The material sequenced was blood. Receptors originate from a man younger than 35 in good health.

CDR3 in amino acids: CASSLSLAGGPAPDTQYF. CDR3 DNA sequence: TGTGCCAGCAGCTTATCGCTAGCGGGGGGGCCGGCCCCAGATACGCAGTATTTT. V gene TRBV11-3 combines with J gene TRBJ2-3; 12 bases map to TRBD2. Germline-derived CDR1 and CDR2 are SGHNT and YENEEA. The CDR3 is 18 amino acids. V was clipped by 2 bases and J by 4 bases; unmatched bases: 10.

The chain joins TRBV10-1 to TRBJ2-1; 9 nucleotides agree with TRBD1. Unmatched junction bases numbered 15, after V lost 6 bases and J lost 6 bases. The CDR3 is made up of 17 amino acids. Germline V gives CDR1 WNHNN, CDR2 SYGVQD (reference sequence). The CDR3 is CASRGQGRFRLLNEQFF. In nucleotides, the CDR3 is TGCGCCAGCAGAGGACAGGGGAGGTTCCGCCTTCTCAATGAGCAGTTCTTC.

The chain employs TRBV4-2 and TRBJ2-4; maybe TRBD2 (5 bases). Germline V gene data show CDR1 as LGHNA and CDR2 as YNFKEQ. The germline V and J ends were trimmed by 0 bases and 1 base, with 19 bases remaining between them. This CDR3 has 19 residues. CDR3 DNA sequence: TGTGCCAGCAGCCAAGATCGAGGGCTAGCCTTTCGGGCCAAAAACATTCAGTACTTC. This encodes CASSQDRGLAFRAKNIQYF.

The rearrangement joins TRBV9 to TRBJ2-3; 13 bases map to TRBD2. The CDR3 totals 19 residues. Trimming cost V 3 bases and J 4 bases; bases outside gene matches: 14. The germline gives CDR1 SGDLS, CDR2 YYNGEE. CDR3 DNA: TGTGCCAGCAGCGCCCCCCTGGTGGAACTAGCGGGGGGGTCAGATACGCAGTATTTT. Translated: CASSAPLVELAGGSDTQYF.

The J gene is TRBJ1-1, the V gene TRBV15; D is unclear. Per germline, CDR1 LNHNV and CDR2 YYDKDF (reference sequence). Trimming took off 8 bases at V and 1 base at J, with 14 bases between the two ends. CDR3 length equals 14 residues. The chain's CDR3 is CATSIPGKNTEAFF. The CDR3 DNA reads TGTGCCACCTCAATACCCGGGAAGAACACTGAAGCTTTCTTT.

For this clone: The same CDR3 also results from other DNA sequences found in this sample. The rearrangement links TRBV4-2 to TRBJ2-5; D is uncertain. There are 13 residues in the CDR3. Germline CDR1 is LGHNA and CDR2 is YNFKEQ. V lost 0 bases and J 1 base, leaving 3 bases between the germline ends. The DNA for the CDR3 is TGTGCCAGCAGCCAAGATTTCCAAGAGACCCAGTACTTC. Residues: CASSQDFQETQYF.

The rearrangement joins TRBV12-5 to TRBJ2-3; maybe TRBD1 (6 bases). Germline CDR1 and CDR2: LGHNT and FRNRAP. The CDR3 is made up of 11 amino acids. The germline V and J ends were trimmed by 6 bases and 13 bases, with 14 bases remaining between them. CDR3 protein: CASGRTEKEYF. CDR3 in DNA: TGTGCTAGTGGCAGGACAGAGAAGGAGTATTTT.

The genes are TRBV10-3 and TRBJ1-1, with 11 bases matching TRBD1. The CDR3 length is 15 residues. The junction had 3 bases not matched to a gene; V was cut back by 4 bases and J by 2 bases. Germline-derived CDR1 and CDR2 are ENHRY and SYGVKD. The chain's CDR3 is CAISAGQGANTEAFF. The CDR3, as DNA: TGTGCCATCAGTGCCGGACAGGGGGCTAACACTGAAGCTTTCTTT.

This chain links TRBV28 with TRBJ2-4; 9 nucleotides agree with TRBD2. From germline, CDR1 is MDHEN and CDR2 SYDVKM. This CDR3 contains 15 residues. Trimming cost V 5 bases and J 1 base; bases outside gene matches: 3. The CDR3 protein is CASSQRGAAKNIQYF. The CDR3 DNA reads TGTGCCAGCAGTCAGCGGGGGGCGGCCAAAAACATTCAGTACTTC. Full variable domain (outside the CDR3, taken from reference TRBV28 and TRBJ2-4): DVKVTQSSRYLVKRTGEKVFLECVQDMDHENMFWYRQDPGLGLRLIYFSYDVKMKEKGDIPEGYSVSREKKERFSLILESASTNQTSMYLCASSQRGAAKNIQYFGAGTRLSVL.

J is TRBJ2-2 and V is TRBV10-1; TRBD2 aligns across 7 bases. Trimming at V came to 6 bases and at J to 1 base, leaving 5 bases not matched to a gene. The CDR3 has 15 amino acids. The germline V gene has CDR1 WNHNN and CDR2 SYGVQD (reference sequence). CDR3 sequence reads: CASSPSSGNTGELFF. CDR3 coding DNA: TGCGCCAGCAGCCCCTCTAGCGGGAACACCGGGGAGCTGTTTTTT.

V is TRBV30 and J is TRBJ2-7; 7 nucleotides align to TRBD2. CDR3 length: 15 residues. The junction had 14 bases not matched to a gene; V was cut back by 7 bases and J by 2 bases. Germline CDR1 reads GTSNPN; CDR2 reads SVGIG (reference sequence). The CDR3 DNA follows: TGTGCCTCTCGAGCGGGAAATTCTTTCCCCTACGAGCAGTACTTC. Translating it yields CASRAGNSFPYEQYF.

CDR3 sequence: CASSQDRHMNTEAFF. The CDR3 region has the DNA TGTGCCAGCAGCCAAGATAGGCACATGAACACTGAAGCTTTCTTT. The genes are TRBV4-2 and TRBJ1-1, with D uncertain. This CDR3 has 15 residues. Trimming cost V 0 bases and J 0 bases, with 8 bases left between them. Germline-derived CDR1 and CDR2 are LGHNA and YNFKEQ.

The V gene is TRBV12-3 or TRBV12-4, the J gene TRBJ1-2; tentative D call: TRBD1 (5 bases). CDR3 length: 13 amino acids. V was cut by 6 bases and J by 4 bases, with 12 bases left in between. The CDR3 protein is CASSPTGVYGYTF. CDR3 sequence (DNA): TGTGCCAGCAGCCCTACAGGAGTCTATGGCTACACCTTC.

V gene TRBV7-9 combines with J gene TRBJ1-1; D gene ambiguous. V gave up 5 bases and J gave up 0 bases, with 7 bases separating them. Germline V gene lookup returns CDR1 SEHNR and CDR2 FQNEAQ (reference sequence). The CDR3 is 13 residues long. CDR3 sequence reads: CASSRNMNTEAFF. Here the CDR3 DNA reads TGTGCCAGCAGCCGAAATATGAACACTGAAGCTTTCTTT. Using reference TRBV7-9 and TRBJ1-1 for the parts outside the CDR3, the full variable domain is DTGVSQNPRHKITKRGQNVTFRCDPISEHNRLYWYRQTLGQGPEFLTYFQNEAQLEKSRLLSDRFSAERPKGSFSTLEIQRTEQGDSAMYLCASSRNMNTEAFFGQGTRLTVV.

The chain joins TRBV4-2 to TRBJ2-2; tentatively, D is TRBD1 or TRBD2 (6 bases each). The CDR3 sequence is 16 residues long. Trimming pared 0 bases from V and 4 bases from J, leaving 12 bases between. The germline CDR1 and CDR2 sequences are LGHNA and YNFKEQ. CDR3 loop: CASSQEVGGLTGELFF. The CDR3 nucleotides are TGTGCCAGCAGCCAAGAAGTGGGGGGCCTCACCGGGGAGCTGTTTTTT.

The J gene is TRBJ1-2, the V gene TRBV7-9; no firm D call. This CDR3 contains 17 residues. Trimming stripped 1 base from V and 4 bases from J, with 19 bases between. CDR1 and CDR2 from the germline V gene are SEHNR and FQNEAQ (reference sequence). The CDR3 nucleotides read TGTGCCAGCAGCTTAGAAGCTACCAGTTTGCCGGTCTATGGCTACACCTTC. Translating it yields CASSLEATSLPVYGYTF.

The chain employs TRBV5-6 and TRBJ2-3; D unclear. The CDR3 totals 17 residues. Trimming removed 3 bases at V and 2 bases at J, with 19 bases between. The germline V gene has CDR1 SGHDT and CDR2 YYEEEE. In nucleotides, the CDR3 is TGTGCCAGCAGCTGGAAGACCCGCACCCAATCCACAGATACGCAGTATTTT. Its translation: CASSWKTRTQSTDTQYF.

The CDR3 protein is CASSVVGGSGVNEQFF. CDR3 DNA: TGTGCCAGCAGCGTAGTTGGGGGTAGCGGGGTAAATGAGCAGTTCTTC. The V gene is TRBV9, the J gene TRBJ2-1; TRBD2 matches at 8 bases. This CDR3 is built from 16 residues. Per germline, CDR1 SGDLS and CDR2 YYNGEE. J lost 7 bases, V lost 0 bases, and 9 bases had no gene match.

V and J are TRBV7-6 and TRBJ2-3; TRBD2 agrees at 7 bases. Germline assignment: CDR1 SGHVS and CDR2 FNYEAQ. The length of the CDR3 is 17 residues. The J segment lost 0 bases and the V segment lost 1 base, leaving 7 bases of the junction unmatched. The CDR3 region is CASSLGGTIPSTDTQYF. The DNA of the CDR3 is TGTGCCAGCAGCTTAGGGGGGACTATCCCTAGCACAGATACGCAGTATTTT.

This clone showed up just once. This chain joins TRBV5-1 and TRBJ2-3; D is uncertain. The CDR3 sequence is 14 residues long. Trimming took 5 bases from V and 0 from J, leaving 10 bases between them. CDR1 and CDR2 (germline): SGHRS, YFSETQ. DNA of the CDR3: TGCGCCAGCAGGGGCGGACCTAGCACAGATACGCAGTATTTT. It is translated as CASRGGPSTDTQYF.

The rearrangement joins TRBV3-1 (or the pseudogene TRBV3-2) to TRBJ2-2, with 7 bases identical to TRBD1. Unmatched junction bases numbered 11, after V lost 4 bases and J lost 15 bases. The CDR3 length is 13 residues. Germline lookup yields CDR1 LGHDT and CDR2 YNNKEL (reference sequence). The CDR3 loop is CASSPSRDSRLFF. CDR3 DNA: TGTGCCAGCAGCCCGTCCCGGGACAGTAGGTTGTTTTTT.

V and J are TRBV12-5 and TRBJ2-2; D could derive from TRBD1 or TRBD2 (5 bases each). CDR1 and CDR2 (germline): LGHNT, FRNRAP. This CDR3 contains 13 residues. Trimming left V 5 bases short and J 7 bases short, with 11 bases between. The CDR3 spells CASGSRAGGELFF. The CDR3 DNA is TGTGCTAGTGGTAGCAGGGCGGGCGGGGAGCTGTTTTTT.

This clone has more than one count but fewer than ten. The chain carries TRBV3-1 (or the pseudogene TRBV3-2) and TRBJ1-6, with D tentatively TRBD1 (5 bases). CDR3 length: 12 amino acids. The germline V gene has CDR1 LGHDT and CDR2 YNNKEL (reference sequence). Trimming removed 8 bases from V and 10 bases from J, with 12 bases in between. CDR3 protein: CASQAGGSPLHF. The DNA of the CDR3 is TGTGCCAGCCAGGCCGGGGGATCACCCCTCCACTTT.

The V and J genes are TRBV27 and TRBJ1-1; possible D gene TRBD1, 6 bases. Between the trimmed V and J ends, which lost 4 bases and 4 bases, there was a span of 13 bases. CDR3 length equals 14 residues. Germline CDR1 reads MNHEY; CDR2 reads SMNVEV (reference sequence). The CDR3 region is CASSSGVLGTEAFF. DNA for the CDR3: TGTGCCAGCAGTTCAGGGGTTTTGGGCACTGAAGCTTTCTTT.

The V call is TRBV7-8, the J call TRBJ1-6, with D tentatively TRBD1 (6 bases). The CDR3 loop spans 15 amino acids. Germline V gene sequence: CDR1 SGHVS, CDR2 FQNEAQ. V dropped 5 bases and J dropped 9 bases, with 17 bases sitting between them. CDR3: CASSRGGVGGSPLHF. CDR3 nucleotide sequence: TGTGCCAGCAGCCGAGGGGGGGTTGGTGGTTCACCCCTCCACTTT.

The chain combines TRBV5-1 with TRBJ1-2; D is perhaps TRBD1 (6 bases). Germline V gene lookup returns CDR1 SGHRS and CDR2 YFSETQ. The V and J ends lost 4 bases and 6 bases respectively, with 13 bases between them. CDR3 length: 13 residues. The DNA of the CDR3 is TGCGCCAGCAGCCAGGAGGGGGAGGATGGCTACACCTTC. Translated, it gives CASSQEGEDGYTF.

The chain links TRBV7-9 to TRBJ1-5; D is unclear. This CDR3 has 14 residues. The V and J ends lost 4 bases and 11 bases respectively, with 18 bases between them. Germline V gene lookup returns CDR1 SEHNR and CDR2 FQNEAQ (reference sequence). The CDR3 reads CASSSVDVEVAQHF. CDR3 in DNA: TGTGCCAGCAGCTCCGTTGACGTGGAGGTGGCCCAGCATTTT.

The chain recombines TRBV11-3 with TRBJ2-1; 9 bases agree with TRBD2. Germline-derived CDR1 and CDR2 are SGHNT and YENEEA. The trim removed 5 bases at V and 12 bases at J, leaving 14 bases unmatched. This CDR3 region has 15 residues. The CDR3 coding sequence is TGTGCCAGCAGCCTCCAGCGGGGGGCCCGCGATAGGCAGTTCTTC. Amino acid sequence: CASSLQRGARDRQFF.

This clone has only one observation. The chain links TRBV28 to TRBJ1-6; maybe TRBD1 (6 bases). The germline gives CDR1 MDHEN, CDR2 SYDVKM. This CDR3 comprises 16 residues. The germline V and J ends were trimmed by 5 bases and 2 bases, with 13 bases remaining between them. CDR3 region: CASSLRPGAYNSPLHF. The CDR3 bases are TGTGCCAGCAGTCTCCGGCCAGGGGCCTATAATTCACCCCTCCACTTT.

Only one count was recorded for this clone. The J gene is TRBJ2-5, the V gene TRBV11-2, with 14 bases identical to TRBD2. The germline CDR1 and CDR2 sequences are SGHAT and FQNNGV. Germline trimming cut 6 bases from V and 7 bases from J; bases unmatched to any gene: 7. The CDR3 spans 15 residues. CDR3 nucleotides: TGTGCCAGCAGGCCGACTAGCGGGGGGGCGGGGACCCAGTACTTC. Its translation: CASRPTSGGAGTQYF.